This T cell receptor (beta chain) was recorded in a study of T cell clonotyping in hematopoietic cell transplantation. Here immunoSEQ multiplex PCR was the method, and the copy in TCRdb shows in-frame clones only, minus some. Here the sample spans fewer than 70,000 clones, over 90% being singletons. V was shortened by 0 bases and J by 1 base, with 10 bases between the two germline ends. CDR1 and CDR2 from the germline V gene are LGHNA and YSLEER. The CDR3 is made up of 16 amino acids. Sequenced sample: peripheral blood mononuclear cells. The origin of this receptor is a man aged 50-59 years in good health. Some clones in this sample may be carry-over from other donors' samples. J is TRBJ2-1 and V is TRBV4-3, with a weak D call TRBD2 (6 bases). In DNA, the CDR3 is TGCGCCAGCAGCCAAGATTTGGCGGGATCCTACAATGAGCAGTTCTTC. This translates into CASSQDLAGSYNEQFF.